The following is a T cell receptor (beta chain) sequence with its context. TCRdb's copy holds only in-frame clones and misses some; the assay was immunoSEQ multiplex PCR. The sample yields 20,000 to 25,000 clones, 91% seen once. With 1 base removed from V and 5 bases from J, the gap between germline ends came to 11 bases. The CDR3 length is 14 residues. CDR1 SGHVS and CDR2 FQNEAQ come from the germline V gene. This record belongs to a study of blood T cell repertoires in COVID-19. The overall study: COVID-19 samples from acute and convalescent phases originated in the United States, Italy and Spain.

This rearrangement joins TRBV7-8 to TRBJ1-2; D is unresolved. The clonotype originates from a woman aged 70 to 79 with active COVID-19. Sequencing was performed on peripheral blood. The DNA for the CDR3 is TGTGCCAGCAGCTTAGGTACAGCCTCTTATGGCTACACCTTC. It codes for CASSLGTASYGYTF.